Listed below are T cell receptor beta chains from one sample, sequenced in a study of CD8+ T cells in alopecia areata. Assay: immunoSEQ multiplex PCR; the TCRdb copy retains only in-frame clones and omits some. The sample records about 150,000 clones, roughly 48% being singletons. The sample consisted of CD4+ T cells sorted from blood. The receptors stem from a human donor with alopecia areata. CDR3s include the opening cysteine and the closing phenylalanine or tryptophan. Each record gives: J gene, D gene, V gene, CDR3 length, clone size, CDR3 protein, CDR3 DNA. D genes are given only for firm matches. Size is stated for part of the rows, as once, few or many counts, or as a class when the clone is expanded.

>TRBJ1-2|NA|TRBV29-1|14|NA
CSVTDPDRGFGYTF
TGCAGCGTAACTGACCCGGATCGGGGGTTCGGCTACACCTTC
>TRBJ2-7|TRBD2|TRBV29-1|12|NA
CSVVRGDYEQYF
TGCAGCGTTGTTCGGGGGGACTACGAGCAGTACTTC
>TRBJ1-2|NA|TRBV2|15|once
CATESVSPANYGYTF
TGTGCCACCGAAAGCGTATCGCCGGCTAACTATGGCTACACCTTC
>TRBJ1-2|TRBD1|TRBV25-1|15|NA
CASSGEQTGPRGYTF
TGTGCCAGCAGTGGGGAACAGACAGGGCCTCGCGGCTACACCTTC
>TRBJ1-5|NA|TRBV28|12|NA
CASRVGSQPQHF
TGTGCCAGCAGGGTGGGGAGCCAGCCCCAGCATTTT
>TRBJ2-1|TRBD2|TRBV29-1|17|NA
CSVEASGVFFSYNEQFF
TGCAGCGTTGAGGCTAGCGGGGTTTTCTTCTCCTACAATGAGCAGTTCTTC
>TRBJ2-2|TRBD2|TRBV5-4|16|few
CASSWGTSGSAGELFF
TGTGCCAGCAGCTGGGGGACTAGCGGGAGTGCCGGGGAGCTGTTTTTT
>TRBJ2-7|NA|TRBV27|14|few
CASSLGGGPDEQYF
TGTGCCAGCAGTTTAGGAGGCGGGCCGGACGAGCAGTACTTC
>TRBJ1-2|NA|TRBV11-2|14|NA
CASSLNSLPDGYTF
TGTGCCAGCAGCTTAAACTCCCTCCCTGATGGCTACACCTTC
>TRBJ2-3|NA|TRBV18|12|NA
CASSPSTDTQYF
TGTGCCAGCTCACCAAGCACAGATACGCAGTATTTT
>TRBJ2-5|NA|TRBV7-6|13|NA
CASSLTNQETQYF
TGTGCCAGCAGCTTAACTAACCAAGAGACCCAGTACTTC
>TRBJ1-1|NA|TRBV29-1|13|NA
CSVMRGLNTEAFF
TGCAGCGTTATGCGAGGACTGAACACTGAAGCTTTCTTT
>TRBJ2-3|NA|TRBV7-3|13|NA
CASSFGLADTQYF
TGTGCCAGCAGCTTTGGGCTAGCTGATACGCAGTATTTT
>TRBJ2-7|TRBD2|TRBV9|15|NA
CASSVGAGGLYEQYF
TGTGCCAGCAGCGTAGGAGCGGGAGGGCTGTACGAGCAGTACTTC
>TRBJ1-1|NA|TRBV18|15|few
CASFSMGQLNTEAFF
TGTGCCAGCTTTTCCATGGGCCAGCTGAACACTGAAGCTTTCTTT
>TRBJ2-3|TRBD2|TRBV6-5|15|NA
CASSLSLSGLDTQYF
TGTGCCAGCAGCCTTTCACTTAGCGGGCTGGATACGCAGTATTTT
>TRBJ1-5|NA|TRBV2|14|NA
CASSEDMVGQPQHF
TGTGCCAGCAGTGAAGACATGGTCGGTCAGCCCCAGCATTTT
>TRBJ2-2|NA|TRBV2|14|NA
CASSDRGNTGELFF
TGTGCCAGCAGTGATCGGGGAAACACCGGGGAGCTGTTTTTT
>TRBJ2-7|TRBD2|TRBV27|16|few
CASIGMSGRSVYEQYF
TGTGCCAGCATAGGGATGAGCGGGAGAAGCGTCTACGAGCAGTACTTC
>TRBJ2-7|TRBD2|TRBV6-5|15|NA
CASSPLAGAYYEQYF
TGTGCCAGCAGTCCTCTTGCGGGAGCATACTACGAGCAGTACTTC
>TRBJ2-5|NA|TRBV27|14|few
CASKLNRVQETQYF
TGTGCCAGTAAATTAAACAGGGTCCAAGAGACCCAGTACTTC
>TRBJ2-7|NA|TRBV29-1|13|NA
CSVGEGTLYEQYF
TGCAGCGTTGGTGAGGGGACCTTATACGAGCAGTACTTC
>TRBJ2-2|TRBD1|TRBV30|14|few
CAWSRTGWTGELFF
TGTGCCTGGAGTCGGACAGGGTGGACCGGGGAGCTGTTTTTT
>TRBJ2-1|NA|TRBV5-6|14|NA
CASSPPLGYNEQFF
TGTGCCAGCAGCCCCCCCCTGGGCTACAATGAGCAGTTCTTC
>TRBJ2-1|NA|TRBV7-8|14|NA
CASTSYVAANEQFF
TGTGCCAGCACCAGCTATGTAGCGGCCAATGAGCAGTTCTTC
>TRBJ1-1|NA|TRBV30|12|few
CAWIMENTEAFF
TGTGCCTGGATTATGGAGAACACTGAAGCTTTCTTT
>TRBJ2-3|TRBD1|TRBV6-6|15|NA
CASRTRDRGSDTQYF
TGTGCCAGCAGAACCCGGGACAGGGGATCAGATACGCAGTATTTT
>TRBJ1-1|TRBD1|TRBV5-1|14|NA
CASKSGQVWTEAFF
TGCGCCAGCAAGTCCGGACAGGTGTGGACTGAAGCTTTCTTT
>TRBJ1-1|NA|TRBV18|14|few
CASSPNREATEAFF
TGTGCCAGCTCACCGAACCGGGAGGCTACTGAAGCTTTCTTT
>TRBJ1-2|NA|TRBV5-4|16|few
CASSHLDTVANYGYTF
TGTGCCAGCAGCCATTTGGACACCGTCGCTAACTATGGCTACACCTTC
>TRBJ1-1|NA|TRBV9|15|few
CASSRNVGGASEAFF
TGTGCCAGCAGCCGCAACGTGGGGGGCGCGTCTGAAGCTTTCTTT
>TRBJ2-3|TRBD2|TRBV28|14|NA
CASRGGAHTDTQYF
TGTGCCAGCCGGGGGGGGGCTCACACAGATACGCAGTATTTT